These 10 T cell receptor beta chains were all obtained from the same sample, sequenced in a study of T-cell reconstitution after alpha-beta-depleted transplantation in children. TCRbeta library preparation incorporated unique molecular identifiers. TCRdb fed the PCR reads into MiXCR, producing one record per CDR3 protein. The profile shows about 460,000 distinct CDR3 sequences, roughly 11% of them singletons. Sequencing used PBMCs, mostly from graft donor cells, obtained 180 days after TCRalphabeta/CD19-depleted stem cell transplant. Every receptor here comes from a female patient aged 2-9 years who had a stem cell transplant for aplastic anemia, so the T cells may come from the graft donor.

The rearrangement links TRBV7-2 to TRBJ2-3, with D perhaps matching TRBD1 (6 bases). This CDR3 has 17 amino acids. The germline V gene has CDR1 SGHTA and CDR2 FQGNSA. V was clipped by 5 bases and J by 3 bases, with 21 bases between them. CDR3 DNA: TGTGCCAGCAGCGGGGGCCCTCCCGGCCACGGGACAGATACGCAGTATTTT. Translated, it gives CASSGGPPGHGTDTQYF. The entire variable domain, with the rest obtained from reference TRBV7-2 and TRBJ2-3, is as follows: GAGVSQSPSNKVTEKGKDVELRCDPISGHTALYWYRQSLGQGLEFLIYFQGNSAPDKSGLPSDRFSAERTGGSVSTLTIQRTQQEDSAVYLCASSGGPPGHGTDTQYFGPGTRLTVL.

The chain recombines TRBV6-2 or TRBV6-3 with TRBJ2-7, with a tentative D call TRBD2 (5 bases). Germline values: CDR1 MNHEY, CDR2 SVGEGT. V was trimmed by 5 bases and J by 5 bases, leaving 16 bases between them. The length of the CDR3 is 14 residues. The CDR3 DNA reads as TGTGCCAGCAGTAACCGCCTAGCAAGCCACGAGCAGTACGTC. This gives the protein CASSNRLASHEQYV.

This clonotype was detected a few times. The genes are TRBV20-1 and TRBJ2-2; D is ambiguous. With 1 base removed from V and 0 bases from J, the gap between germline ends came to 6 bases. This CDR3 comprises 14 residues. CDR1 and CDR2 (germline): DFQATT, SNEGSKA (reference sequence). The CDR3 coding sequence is TGCAGTGCTAGAGCTGTGGCGAACACCGGGGAGCTGTTTTTT. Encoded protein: CSARAVANTGELFF.

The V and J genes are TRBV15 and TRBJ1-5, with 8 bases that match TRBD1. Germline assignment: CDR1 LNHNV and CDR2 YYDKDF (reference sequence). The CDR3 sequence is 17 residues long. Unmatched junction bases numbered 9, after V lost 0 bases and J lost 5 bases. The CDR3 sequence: CATSRDRTGRVDQPQHF. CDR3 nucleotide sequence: TGTGCCACCAGCAGAGATCGGACAGGGCGTGTAGATCAGCCCCAGCATTTT.

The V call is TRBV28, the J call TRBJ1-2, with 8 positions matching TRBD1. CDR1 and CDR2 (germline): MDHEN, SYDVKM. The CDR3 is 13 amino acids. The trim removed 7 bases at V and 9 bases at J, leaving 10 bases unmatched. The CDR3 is CASTADRGISYTF. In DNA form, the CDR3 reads TGTGCCAGCACCGCAGACAGGGGCATTAGCTACACCTTC.

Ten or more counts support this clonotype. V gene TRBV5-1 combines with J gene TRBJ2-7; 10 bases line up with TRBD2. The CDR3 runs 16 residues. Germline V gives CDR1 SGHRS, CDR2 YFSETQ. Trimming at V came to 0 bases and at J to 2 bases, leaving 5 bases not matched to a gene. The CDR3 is CASSLGASGSPYEQYF. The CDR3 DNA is TGCGCCAGCAGCTTGGGGGCTAGCGGGAGCCCCTACGAGCAGTACTTC.

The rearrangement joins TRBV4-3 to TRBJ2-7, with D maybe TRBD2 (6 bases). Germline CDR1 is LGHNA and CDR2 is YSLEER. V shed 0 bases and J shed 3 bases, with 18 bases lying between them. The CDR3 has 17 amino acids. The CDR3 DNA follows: TGCGCCAGCAGCCAAGATCTCGGAGGGGTAGGGCGCTACGAGCAGTACGTC. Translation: CASSQDLGGVGRYEQYV.

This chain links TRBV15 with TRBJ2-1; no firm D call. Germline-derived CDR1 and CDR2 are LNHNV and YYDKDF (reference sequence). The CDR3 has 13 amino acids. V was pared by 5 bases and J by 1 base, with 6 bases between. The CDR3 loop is CATSGGSYNEQFF. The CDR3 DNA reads TGTGCCACCAGCGGCGGTTCCTACAATGAGCAGTTCTTC.

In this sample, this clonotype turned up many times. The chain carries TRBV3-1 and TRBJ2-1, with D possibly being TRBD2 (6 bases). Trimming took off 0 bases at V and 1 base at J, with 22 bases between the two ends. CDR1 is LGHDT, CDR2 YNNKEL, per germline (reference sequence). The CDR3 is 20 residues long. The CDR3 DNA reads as TGTGCCAGCAGCCAAGACGGCGGCCAACCCTGGGCGGGATCCTACAATGAGCAGTTCTTC. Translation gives CASSQDGGQPWAGSYNEQFF.

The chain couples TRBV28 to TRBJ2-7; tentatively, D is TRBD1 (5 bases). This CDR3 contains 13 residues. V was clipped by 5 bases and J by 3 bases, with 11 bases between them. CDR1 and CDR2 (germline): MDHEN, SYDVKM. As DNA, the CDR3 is TGTGCCAGCAGTCTTGACGACAGCTACGAGCAGTACGTC. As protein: CASSLDDSYEQYV.